This T cell receptor beta chain derives from a study of T cells in localized non-small cell lung cancer. Study-level results: Out of the top 100 tumor clones, a median roughly 52 were seen in adjacent lung.

Libraries were prepared by immunoSEQ multiplex PCR; TCRdb keeps only in-frame clonotypes and omits some of them. The repertoire holds roughly 3,000 clones, with about 26% as singletons. This CDR3 region has 15 residues. CDR1 and CDR2 from the germline V gene are SGHNT and YENEEA. Trimming at V came to 5 bases and at J to 0 bases, leaving 5 bases not matched to a gene. Researchers cut adjacent lung at least 2 cm from the tumor margin, and it showed no atypia. A word on this clone: No antigen is known for it.

This TCR was recovered from a woman aged 40 to 75 with stage II squamous cell lung carcinoma. This specimen was normal lung tissue next to the tumor, taken before any cancer treatment. The V gene is TRBV11-3, the J gene TRBJ2-7; TRBD1 matches 9 bases. In DNA, the CDR3 is TGTGCCAGCAGCCATCCGGGACAGGGCTCCTACGAGCAGTACTTC. Amino acid sequence: CASSHPGQGSYEQYF. The entire variable domain, with the rest obtained from reference TRBV11-3 and TRBJ2-7, is as follows: EAGVVQSPRYKIIEKKQPVAFWCNPISGHNTLYWYLQNLGQGPELLIRYENEEAVDDSQLPKDRFSAERLKGVDSTLKIQPAELGDSAVYLCASSHPGQGSYEQYFGPGTRLTVT.